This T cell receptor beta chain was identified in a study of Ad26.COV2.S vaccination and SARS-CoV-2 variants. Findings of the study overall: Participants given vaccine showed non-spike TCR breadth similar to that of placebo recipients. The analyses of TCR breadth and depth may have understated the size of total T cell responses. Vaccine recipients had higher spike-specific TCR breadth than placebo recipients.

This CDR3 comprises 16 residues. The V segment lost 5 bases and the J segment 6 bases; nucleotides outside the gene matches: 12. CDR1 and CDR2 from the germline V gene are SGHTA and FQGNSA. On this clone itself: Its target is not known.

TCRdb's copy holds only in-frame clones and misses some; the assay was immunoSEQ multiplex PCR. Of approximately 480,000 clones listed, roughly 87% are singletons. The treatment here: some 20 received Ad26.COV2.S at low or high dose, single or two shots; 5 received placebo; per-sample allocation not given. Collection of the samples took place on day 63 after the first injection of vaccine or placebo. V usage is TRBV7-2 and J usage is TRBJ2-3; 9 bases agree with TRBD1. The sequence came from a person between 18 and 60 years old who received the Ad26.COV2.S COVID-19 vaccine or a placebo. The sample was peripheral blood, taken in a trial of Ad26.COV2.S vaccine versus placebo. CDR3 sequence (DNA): TGTGCCAGCAGCATTGGGACAGGGACTGGGCCGGATACGCAGTATTTT. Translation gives CASSIGTGTGPDTQYF.